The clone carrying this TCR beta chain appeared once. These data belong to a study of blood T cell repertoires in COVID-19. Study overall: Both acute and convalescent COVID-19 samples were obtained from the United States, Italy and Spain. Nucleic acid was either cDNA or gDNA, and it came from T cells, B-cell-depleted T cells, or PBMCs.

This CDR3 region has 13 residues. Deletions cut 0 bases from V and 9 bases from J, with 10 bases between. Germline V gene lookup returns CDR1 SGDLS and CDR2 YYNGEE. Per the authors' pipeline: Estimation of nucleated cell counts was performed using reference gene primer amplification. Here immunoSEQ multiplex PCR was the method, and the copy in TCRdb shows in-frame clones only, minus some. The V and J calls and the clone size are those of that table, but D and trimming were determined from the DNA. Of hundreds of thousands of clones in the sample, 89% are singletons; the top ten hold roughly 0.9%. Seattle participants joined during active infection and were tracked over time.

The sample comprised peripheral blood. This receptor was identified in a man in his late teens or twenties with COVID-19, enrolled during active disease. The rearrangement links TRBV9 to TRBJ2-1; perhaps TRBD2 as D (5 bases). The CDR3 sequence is CASSVGRDLEQFF. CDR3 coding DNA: TGTGCCAGCAGCGTAGGACGGGATCTTGAGCAGTTCTTC.